Described below is a single TCR beta chain sequence and its context. The antigen is undetermined. Donors comprised only Caucasian adults living in Nashville, Tennessee. In the original processing: Quality scores were absent from the junction-only immunoSEQ sequences, so filtering differed. Here immunoSEQ multiplex PCR was the method, and the copy in TCRdb shows in-frame clones only, minus some. V and J calls and clone size are copied from that table; D and trimming were computed from the DNA. The sample lists around 1.5 million clones, approximately 98% seen once, with about 0.45% in the top ten. This specimen belongs to a study of shared clonotypes between healthy human individuals. Broader study findings: The sharing of about 5% of naive CD4 clonotypes was seen across a few donors. Generally, naive subsets came out with larger estimated richness than memory subsets.

The TCR was taken from a man aged 25-40 years in good health. The sample taken for sequencing was naive CD4+ T cells sorted from blood. Subset given: CD45RA+ positively selected.

The CDR3 reads CASSFRAGVAGELFF. CDR3 nucleotides: TGTGCCAGCAGCTTCCGAGCGGGAGTCGCCGGGGAGCTGTTTTTT. The chain couples TRBV7-8 to TRBJ2-2, with 8 bases identical to TRBD2. The trim removed 3 bases at V and 6 bases at J, leaving 6 bases unmatched. CDR1 is SGHVS, CDR2 FQNEAQ, per germline. This CDR3 contains 15 residues.